Below, one T cell receptor (beta chain) is given with its context. Its antigen is unknown. A read error is possible here, since a much larger clone lies one base away. The CDR3 spans 15 residues, from the cysteine through the phenylalanine. The kept DNA is CDR3 alone, 45 bases in frame from the first base. The germline V gene supplies CDR1 SGHTA and CDR2 FQGNSA. Germline trimming: 0 bases from V, 0 bases from J; junction bases outside gene matches: 2. The sample belongs to a study of T-cell memory formation after mild COVID-19 (dated by TCRdb to the early 2020s). Notes on the research overall: Most TCR sequence clusters were specific to one of the two donors. In a couple of donors, T-cell clones that expanded and contracted after mild COVID-19 were tracked by sequencing TCRalpha and TCRbeta repertoires over time. The cohort comprised two young, previously healthy adult volunteers, one female and one male.

TCRdb shows the sequencer as Illumina NovaSeq 6000. Using 5'RACE with constant-segment primers, TCRalpha and TCRbeta cDNA libraries were constructed, with sample barcodes and unique molecular identifiers added in the process. Trizol reagent was used to extract RNA from every sample. Library amplification was performed in two PCR steps, and a second sample barcode and Illumina TruSeq adapters were introduced in the second step. Libraries were sequenced on an Illumina NovaSeq with 2 x 150 bp paired-end reads. In the paper's pipeline: Reads were demultiplexed and collapsed into UMI-guided consensus sequences with migec v1.2.7. With mixcr v2.1.11, UMI consensuses were aligned to TRA and TRB V and J templates and assembled into clonotypes. A clonotype was counted as expanded or contracted only when both edgeR and NoisET called the clonotype significant, with the noise models trained on biological replicates. For edgeR calls, a false discovery rate-adjusted p below 0.01 and a log2 fold-change threshold of 1 were applied. As an exploratory analysis of dynamics, PCA with hierarchical clustering was applied to max-normalized trajectories of the 1000 most abundant clonotypes. Separately sequenced CD4+ and CD8+ repertoires were used to assign the CD4 or CD8 phenotype of responding clones. TCRdb's own reprocessing of the public reads used fastp at Q25 and MiXCR and kept productive beta chains. Duplicate CDR3 protein sequences are folded into a single record with the most common DNA and genes. TCRdb's processing, not the study's, gives the V and J calls here. The sample includes some 440,000 distinct CDR3 sequences, with around a quarter observed a single time. Clones ranked in the top ten supply approximately 13% of the sample.

PBMCs were isolated by Ficoll-Paque density gradient centrifugation. The full study reports these points: The second-wave clones that peaked on day 37 were not confirmed to be SARS-CoV-2 specific. Clones that contracted from day 15 to 85 showed balanced CD4/CD8 phenotypes, whereas a second wave of clones that expanded from day 15 to 37 leaned towards CD4+. Some responding clones were detected in pre-infection memory, which suggested that pre-existing cross-reactive memory T cells had joined the SARS-CoV-2 response. Contracting CD4+ clones were found mainly in CM and EM memory subsets, while CD8+ clones were enriched in EMRA. The study included only a couple of mild cases, and larger cohorts that include severe cases with pre-infection samples were judged to be necessary.

The TCR was taken from an adult woman who had mild COVID-19 (a few samples of this study predate the infection). The sample titles of this study are shuffled in the database, so cell type and time point are left out; the donor was told from shared clones. What was sequenced was PBMCs or a T cell subset sorted from them (not recorded which). The rearrangement joined TRBV7-2 to TRBJ2-7; 7 of the junction bases match TRBD1. The CDR3 amino acid sequence is: CASSLAGTVSYEQYF. The sequence in DNA is TGTGCCAGCAGCTTAGCCGGGACAGTCTCCTACGAGCAGTACTTC.